A single T cell receptor (beta chain) is shown here with its context. It lacks a known antigen. No base-level quality is on record; no much larger clone is a single base apart. The library came from the immunoSEQ multiplex PCR assay. For the multiplex PCR, a mixture combining 60 forward primers for TCR Vbeta segments and 13 reverse primers for TCR Jbeta segments was used. The CDR3 region of rearranged TCR beta genes was amplified from genomic DNA by a multiplex PCR assay. On the Illumina HiSeq System, the amplified TCR beta libraries were sequenced as 87-base-pair reads. The paper's data handling went like this. A later analysis counted some 80 million unique TCR beta chains across the 700 or so repertoires, and some 11 million of these chains were shared by at least two donors. A nearest-neighbor algorithm error-corrected the raw reads and collapsed the reads into unique sequences, merging closely related sequences to remove PCR and sequencing errors. V, D and J gene segments were assigned by aligning CDR3 sequences to IMGT reference sequences. For a sequence to be retained, a match of at least six nucleotides to both a V gene segment and a J gene segment was required. Rearrangements were called productive when the CDR3 lacked stop codons and stayed in frame with V and J; all others were non-productive. CDR3 was defined by IMGT convention, running from the second conserved V-encoded cysteine to the conserved J-encoded phenylalanine. The earlier analysis of about 560 of the donors excluded any sequence lacking an unambiguous match to a single V gene segment. In an earlier analysis of some 590 of the donors, a V segment was called functional when productive rearrangements were above 56.7%, and segregating when the standard deviation between donors exceeded 5%. A statistical classification framework was built to diagnose cytomegalovirus status from the catalog of TCR beta chain sequences. A later analysis assigned V and J genes by comparing TCR nucleotide sequences with IMGT/GENE-DB human TR gene sequences. Using the TCRdist pipeline, a later analysis assigned CDR3 sequences along with most-parsimonious VDJ recombination scenarios. A later analysis defined each TCR beta chain by its CDR3 amino acid sequence plus V-gene family, and excluded reads lacking a unique V-gene family. A later analysis removed 600 or so highly shared, low-generation-probability nucleotide sequences to deal with suspected cross-contamination and a sequencing artifact. A later analysis calculated a clonal expansion index for each public chain from normalized within-repertoire ranks of inferred template counts. Generation probabilities in a later analysis came from a VDJ recombination model fitted to out-of-frame rearrangements, and those results were checked against IGoR. A later analysis scored TCR-TCR, TCR-HLA and TCR-CMV co-occurrence with hypergeometric tests, applying a repertoire-size bias correction to TCR pairs. In a later analysis, false discovery rates were estimated by permuting HLA or CMV assignments 20 times. In a later analysis, co-occurring TCRs were grouped using DBSCAN, and TCRdist sequence similarity was added for clustering within HLA-allele-positive subsets. Repertoires with fewer than 30,000 or more than 120,000 public chains were left out of co-occurrence clustering, as were about five repertoires with anomalous nucleotide sharing. Imported from immuneACCESS, the table was reduced by TCRdb to in-frame sequences with V and J called. These copies leave out some clones; in studies compared against another copy, an unresolved V gene accounts for under half, and the cause of the remainder is not known. V and J calls and clone size are as listed in that table; D and trimming were resolved from the DNA. Here the sample has fewer than 150,000 clones; roughly 78% occur a single time. 1% of the sample is held by the ten biggest clonotypes.

The cohort comprised some 680 healthy bone marrow donors. Cohort members were all nominally healthy when sampled, although unrecorded immune exposures were likely present. The donor tested CMV seronegative, placing the donor among the 350 or so seronegative members of the cohort. Every donor gave a peripheral blood sample, and the peripheral blood mononuclear cells from that sample were used for TCR beta sequencing. Genomic DNA was extracted from the blood cell samples with the Qiagen DNeasy Blood Extraction Kit. These data originate in a study of cytomegalovirus exposure and HLA in healthy donors (dated by TCRdb to 2015 to 2018). About the study as a whole: An earlier analysis of 587 of the donors reported 276 Gb of sequence data and some 120 million unique TCR beta sequences from about 179 million T cells. An early release covering 500 to 750 HLA-typed donors comprised 250 to 350 gigabases of sequencing data and around 80 million unique TCR sequences. Among the approximately 400 genotyped donors, around 81% belonged to the genetic ancestry cluster associated with self-reported Caucasian donors. The study aimed to test whether signatures of past pathogen exposure could be identified by cataloging public T cell receptors. The study profiled the T cell repertoires of under 700 subjects by immunosequencing and related them to cytomegalovirus serostatus. A separate validation cohort of roughly 130 different subjects was used in addition to the 666-subject first cohort. High-throughput TCR immunosequencing, statistical association of individual TCRs with disease status, and machine learning were combined to predict cytomegalovirus infection status. In a later analysis, previously published TCR beta repertoires from roughly 710 donors were re-analyzed and high-resolution HLA genotyping was added so that TCR occurrence patterns could be studied. The later analysis used no new phenotypic data to find candidate immune exposures, relying instead on TCR beta sequences and their occurrence across donors. An earlier analysis of 587 of the donors applied high-throughput TCR beta sequencing to assess whether each TCR beta V gene segment acted as functional or pseudogenic. Alongside the repertoire data, information on donor age, sex, ethnicity and CMV serostatus was compiled. Genome-wide SNP genotypes for about 65% of the 666 donors were used in a later genetic analysis, which treated that subset as a discovery cohort. Every repertoire in the discovery cohort had been generated on one and the same sequencing platform. Both class I and class II loci were covered by HLA typing, at four-digit resolution. Typing coverage varied by locus: roughly 629-640 donors for A, B, C, DRB1 and DQB1; about 520 for DQA1; approximately 610 for DPA1; around 450 for DPB1. Because of strong linkage in the cohort, roughly five DR-DQ haplotypes were treated as single units for association and clustering. Among about 390 genotyped donors of the cohort, an average of about 240,000 unique TCR beta nucleotide sequences were sequenced per donor, roughly 18% of them non-productive.

The full study reports these points: In a later analysis, TCR association rates were found to vary across HLA loci, with the most associated TCRs seen for DRB1 alleles and the fewest for HLA-C alleles. In this cohort, only TCR beta chains were sequenced, and detectable features were limited by the absence of alpha or paired-chain data. Several of the top co-occurrence clusters appeared to be linked to parvovirus B19, influenza, CMV and Epstein-Barr virus, according to a later analysis. Sequencing depth was assumed to be roughly uniform across donors in the presence/absence analyses, though that assumption may not hold. The authors suggested that the approach could potentially be generalized to other disease states and immunological phenotypes. Because counts were too low, some 17 rarely observed V segments, including chromosome 9 orphons, were left out of the earlier analysis of a few hundred of the donors. The sequencing pipeline was judged likely to have produced a cluster of highly shared sequence variants as a technical artifact. The classifier was reported to diagnose cytomegalovirus status with high specificity and sensitivity in both the original and validation cohorts. Compared with equally common non-associated chains, HLA-associated TCR beta chains in a later analysis were more clonally expanded and had lower generation probabilities. A further reported finding was that TCR beta sequences accurately predicted the HLA-A and HLA-B alleles for most subjects in the first cohort. Some IMGT-functional V segments, including TRBV6-2 and TRBV6-3, could not be distinguished by the 87-base-pair reads and were therefore excluded. According to a later analysis, most CMV-associated TCR beta chains appeared to be HLA-restricted, and the HLA associations seemed to be driven largely by CMV exposure. Compared with the roughly 670-donor mean, donors in an Asian-associated ancestry cluster had fewer N-insertions in productive TCRs, according to a later genetic analysis. In a later genetic analysis, a missense DCLRE1C variant was associated with V-gene and J-gene trimming of TCR beta chains, and the association was replicated in an independent cohort. Across donors, most TCR sequences were observed very rarely, whereas some public TCRs were present in many individuals. Because HLA typing was missing for some donors at each locus, association tests included only the typed subset. Immune exposure information for the cohort was limited to CMV serostatus. When HLA alleles, especially DR and DQ, strongly co-occurred, TCR associations were difficult to assign to individual alleles. The study gave a list of about 170 TCR beta chains associated with cytomegalovirus. In an earlier analysis of approximately 590 of the donors, most TCR beta V segments were observed in productive rearrangements about 87% or about 30% of the time, broadly matching IMGT annotations. A later analysis associated some 17,000 TCR beta sequences with specific HLA alleles at a false discovery rate of 0.05. Correlated functional status among segregating V segments might reflect linkage disequilibrium, but an unknown experimental factor could not be ruled out. A few of the identified cytomegalovirus-associated TCR beta chains were confirmed in vitro to be specific for cytomegalovirus antigens.

The CDR3 contains 14 residues, cysteine and phenylalanine counted. This entry keeps only the CDR3 DNA: 42 bases, framed from base 1. The germline V gene yields SQVTM for CDR1 and ANQGSEA for CDR2. V gives up 7 bases and J gives up 0 bases, and the segment between their germline ends measures 10 bases. The material sequenced was PBMCs. The receptor was derived from a man aged 35 to 55 in good health and CMV-seronegative. Here the chain combines TRBV29-1 and TRBJ2-6; there is no confident call for the D gene. The DNA sequence is as follows: TGCAGCGCTCTCTATCCCTCTGGGGCCAACGTCCTGACTTTC. Its protein is CSALYPSGANVLTF.